This T cell receptor beta chain was sequenced in a study of cytomegalovirus exposure and HLA in healthy donors. Study in general: Among the roughly 400 donors who were genotyped, 70% to 90% fell in the genetic ancestry cluster that is associated with self-reported Caucasian donors.

Germline V lookup: CDR1 MGHDK, CDR2 SYGVNS. The CDR3 spans 16 residues. Trimming removed 1 base from V and 3 bases from J; junction bases left unmatched: 5. Use of 60 Vbeta and 13 Jbeta primers characterized the PCR. Data came from immunoSEQ multiplex PCR; TCRdb stores just in-frame clones and leaves some out. This sample carries 100,000 to 150,000 clones, around 73% of them seen once, and the ten largest clones take approximately 1.6%. With regard to this clone: Its specificity is not known.

General study findings and limits: Most sequenced TCRs were rare (though some public TCRs occurred in many donors). Follow-up analysis later connected one missense variant in DCLRE1C with trimming of TCR beta V- and J-genes.

The chain carries TRBV25-1 and TRBJ1-2; 10 bases match TRBD1. Sequencing used PBMCs. This TCR was recovered from a female donor in good health and CMV-seronegative. The CDR3 region has the DNA TGTGCCAGCAGTGAATTTCGACAGGGGGCGGACTATGGCTACACCTTC. Translating gives CASSEFRQGADYGYTF.